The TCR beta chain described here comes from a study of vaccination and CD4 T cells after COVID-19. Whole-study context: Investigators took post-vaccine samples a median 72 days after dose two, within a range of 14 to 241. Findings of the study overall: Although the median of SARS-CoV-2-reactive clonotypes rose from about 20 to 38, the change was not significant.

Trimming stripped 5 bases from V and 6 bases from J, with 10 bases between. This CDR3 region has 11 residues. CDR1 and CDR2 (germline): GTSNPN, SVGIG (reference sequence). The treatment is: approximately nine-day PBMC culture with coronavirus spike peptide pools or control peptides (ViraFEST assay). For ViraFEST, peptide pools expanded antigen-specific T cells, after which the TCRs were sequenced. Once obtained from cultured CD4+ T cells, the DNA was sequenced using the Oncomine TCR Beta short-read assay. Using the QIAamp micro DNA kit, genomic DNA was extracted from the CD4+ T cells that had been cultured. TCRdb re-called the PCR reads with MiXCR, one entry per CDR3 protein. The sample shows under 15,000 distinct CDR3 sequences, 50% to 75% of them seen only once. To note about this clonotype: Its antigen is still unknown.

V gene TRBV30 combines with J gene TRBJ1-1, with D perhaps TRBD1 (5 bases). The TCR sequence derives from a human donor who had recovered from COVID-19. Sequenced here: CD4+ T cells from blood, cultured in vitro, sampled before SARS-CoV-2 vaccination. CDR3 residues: CAWGGRAEAFF. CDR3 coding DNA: TGTGCCTGGGGGGGACGCGCTGAAGCTTTCTTT.